Listed below are T cell receptor beta chains from one sample, sequenced in a study of CD8+ T cells in alopecia areata. TCRdb keeps only in-frame clones here, not all; method: immunoSEQ multiplex PCR. Here the sample spans over 150,000 clones, approximately 60% being singletons. The sequencing used CD4+ T cells sorted from blood, collected at week 4, from a patient treated with tofacitinib. The origin of the receptors is a human donor with alopecia areata. Both conserved end residues are trimmed from each CDR3. Not every row has a clone size; where given, it reads once, few, many or a size class.

clone size | J gene | V gene | CDR3 protein
. | TRBJ2-1 | TRBV29-1 | SVGRASSYNEQF
few | TRBJ1-1 | TRBV29-1 | SVELDIGAF
. | TRBJ1-3 | TRBV7-2 | ASSREGNSGNTIY
. | TRBJ1-2 | TRBV30 | AWSTADLYGYT
. | TRBJ2-2 | TRBV29-1 | SAWTASNTGELF
. | TRBJ2-1 | TRBV6-6 | ASSGYSYNEQF
few | TRBJ2-3 | TRBV7-2 | ASRETSGSTDTQY
. | TRBJ2-5 | TRBV2 | ASSLGQRQETQY
. | TRBJ1-1 | TRBV29-1 | SVLQLREGKAF
. | TRBJ2-4 | TRBV30 | AWSVQGGAGIQY
few | TRBJ2-5 | TRBV5-1 | ASSLFGQETQY
. | TRBJ2-5 | TRBV11-2 | ASSQTMETQY
. | TRBJ2-6 | TRBV30 | AWRWGSGANVLT
. | TRBJ1-2 | TRBV5-6 | ASSLATGFEGYT
. | TRBJ1-2 | TRBV6-5 | ASRLGGSYYGYT
. | TRBJ1-5 | TRBV9 | ASSVGADGSQPQH
. | TRBJ1-1 | TRBV28 | ASSSLGARSEAF
few | TRBJ2-1 | TRBV15 | ATSSFLAEGNEQF
once | TRBJ2-6 | TRBV2 | ASCLSGANVLT